Presented here are 17 T cell receptor beta chains from one specimen sequenced in a study of tumor-infiltrating lymphocytes in localized non-small cell lung cancer (dated by TCRdb to the early 2020s). Receptor amplification or capture employed the immunoSEQ multiplex PCR assay. TCRdb took this table from immuneACCESS and kept in-frame rearrangements with V and J called. Such tables lack part of the clones; where checked against another copy, unresolved V genes explain under half of the gap, and the rest is unexplained. Recorded for this sample are tens of thousands of clones; around two thirds of them occurred a single time. The ten largest clones take up about 5.7% of the sample. Specimen: lung tumor tissue. These receptors all stem from a human donor with non-small cell lung cancer.

The table lists this clone with a count of one. The gene calls are TRBV5-1 and TRBJ1-6; 11 bases match TRBD1. V was clipped by 4 bases and J by 13 bases; unmatched bases: 7. The CDR3 has 14 amino acids. The V gene's germline CDR1 is SGHRS and CDR2 YFSETQ. This chain's CDR3 is CASSEGQGGSPLHF. CDR3 nucleotides: TGCGCCAGCAGCGAGGGACAGGGGGGGAGTCCCCTCCACTTT.

The rearrangement joins TRBV5-1 to TRBJ2-1, with 11 bases lining up with TRBD2. The CDR3 extends over 15 amino acids. Germline values: CDR1 SGHRS, CDR2 YFSETQ. J lost 10 bases, V lost 0 bases, and 6 bases had no gene match. The CDR3 region has the DNA TGCGCCAGCAGCTTGGATCTAGCGGGGGGTTTGGAGCAGTTCTTC. As protein: CASSLDLAGGLEQFF.

V usage is TRBV4-3 and J usage is TRBJ1-2; possible D gene TRBD1, 6 bases. CDR1 and CDR2 (germline): LGHNA, YSLEER. The CDR3 length is 16 residues. The ends were cut back, 0 bases at V and 4 bases at J, with 15 bases in the middle. The CDR3 sequence: CASSQEVTGSIYGYTF. CDR3 sequence (DNA): TGCGCCAGCAGCCAAGAGGTCACAGGGAGCATCTATGGCTACACCTTC.

The chain employs TRBV10-3 and TRBJ2-3; 8 bases match TRBD2. CDR1 ENHRY and CDR2 SYGVKD come from the germline V gene. The CDR3 consists of 16 residues. After removal of 4 bases from V and 1 base from J, the junction contained 7 bases not matched to a gene. The CDR3, as DNA: TGTGCCATCAGTGCCCCACCGGGGGGGGGCACAGATACGCAGTATTTT. This encodes CAISAPPGGGTDTQYF.

The chain recombines TRBV27 with TRBJ1-2; TRBD1 matches at 7 bases. CDR1 is MNHEY, CDR2 SMNVEV, per germline (reference sequence). The CDR3 consists of 12 residues. V trimming: 5 bases; J trimming: 10 bases; junction bases outside the gene matches: 7. CDR3 bases: TGTGCCAGCAGTCGGGGGGACAGAACCTACACCTTC. Translated: CASSRGDRTYTF.

The chain uses TRBV15 and TRBJ1-3, with a weak D call TRBD1 (6 bases). CDR3 length equals 17 residues. Germline loops: CDR1 LNHNV, CDR2 YYDKDF (reference sequence). V lost 2 bases, J lost 2 bases, and 16 bases lay in between. The CDR3 protein is CATSRSAFTGPGNTIYF. CDR3 coding DNA: TGTGCCACCAGCAGATCCGCATTCACAGGGCCTGGAAACACCATATATTTT.

The chain recombines TRBV1 with TRBJ1-4; whether TRBD1, the table's D call, matches the DNA was not checked. TRBV1 is annotated as a pseudogene. The CDR3 runs 16 residues. The CDR3 sequence: CTSSQLQGARNEKLFF. The CDR3, as DNA: TGCACCAGCAGCCAGTTACAGGGGGCCCGCAATGAAAAACTGTTTTTT.

V is TRBV15 and J is TRBJ2-3; 7 nucleotides match TRBD1. This CDR3 contains 15 residues. V dropped 0 bases and J dropped 5; count of bases not matched to a gene: 5. Germline assignment: CDR1 LNHNV and CDR2 YYDKDF (reference sequence). The CDR3 DNA reads TGTGCCACCAGCAGAGACGGGACAGTAAAAGATACGCAGTATTTT. This gives the protein CATSRDGTVKDTQYF.

The genes are TRBV6-5 and TRBJ2-5; no firm D call. The CDR3 totals 12 residues. Trimming took 0 bases from V and 5 from J, leaving 4 bases between them. Germline CDR1 reads MNHEY; CDR2 reads SVGAGI. The chain's CDR3 is CASSYSSETQYF. For the CDR3, the DNA is TGTGCCAGCAGTTACTCTTCCGAGACCCAGTACTTC.

This clone was counted between two and nine times. The chain uses TRBV6-6 and TRBJ2-7, with D hard to call. The CDR3 spans 11 residues. V was trimmed by 4 bases and J by 7 bases, leaving 8 bases between them. Germline V gene sequence: CDR1 MNHNY, CDR2 SVGAGI (reference sequence). The DNA of the CDR3 is TGTGCCAGCAGTTCCGGCAGGGAGCAGTACTTC. Residues: CASSSGREQYF.

The chain links TRBV5-1 to TRBJ2-3; the match to TRBD2 covers 15 bases. Germline V gene data show CDR1 as SGHRS and CDR2 as YFSETQ. V trimming: 6 bases; J trimming: 5 bases; junction bases outside the gene matches: 7. This CDR3 contains 16 residues. Here the CDR3 DNA reads TGCGCCAGCAAATGGGGACTAGCGGGGGGTGAAGATACGCAGTATTTT. This encodes CASKWGLAGGEDTQYF. Complete variable domain (other parts from reference TRBV5-1 and TRBJ2-3): KAGVTQTPRYLIKTRGQQVTLSCSPISGHRSVSWYQQTPGQGLQFLFEYFSETQRNKGNFPGRFSGRQFSNSRSEMNVSTLELGDSALYLCASKWGLAGGEDTQYFGPGTRLTVL.

The chain couples TRBV4-3 to TRBJ1-1; D is unresolved. From germline, CDR1 is LGHNA and CDR2 YSLEER. V was shortened by 0 bases and J by 8 bases, with 13 bases between the two germline ends. This CDR3 has 14 residues. The CDR3 DNA reads TGCGCCAGCAGCCAAGAATTTGGGGTTGTGGAAGCTTTCTTT. Protein: CASSQEFGVVEAFF.

The chain employs TRBV18 and TRBJ1-6, with a weak D call TRBD1 (6 bases). CDR1 and CDR2 (germline): KGHSH, LQKENI. This CDR3 is 15 amino acids long. Trimming stripped 3 bases from V and 7 bases from J, with 13 bases between. The chain's CDR3 is CASSPEGGANSPLHF. The CDR3 nucleotides are TGTGCCAGCTCACCGGAGGGGGGCGCAAATTCACCCCTCCACTTT.

This clone appeared a few times. The V gene is TRBV27, the J gene TRBJ1-2; TRBD1 matches at 11 bases. V gave up 5 bases and J gave up 8 bases; unmatched junction bases: 13. The V gene's germline CDR1 is MNHEY and CDR2 SMNVEV (reference sequence). CDR3 length: 16 amino acids. The CDR3 protein is CASSPRTGGAFVGYTF. CDR3 nucleotides: TGTGCCAGCAGTCCTCGGACAGGGGGCGCTTTTGTCGGCTACACCTTC.

The V gene is TRBV5-4, the J gene TRBJ2-7; 9 nucleotides line up with TRBD2. Per the germline V gene, CDR1 is SGHNT and CDR2 is YYREEE (reference sequence). V shed 0 bases, J shed 0 bases, and the junction held 1 base outside the gene matches. The CDR3 totals 15 residues. The CDR3 loop is CASSLGGGDSYEQYF. The CDR3 nucleotides read TGTGCCAGCAGCTTGGGCGGGGGGGACTCCTACGAGCAGTACTTC.

This clone was counted between two and nine times. This chain uses TRBV28 with TRBJ2-7, with no clear D. V was clipped by 10 bases and J by 0 bases, with 10 bases between them. This CDR3 is built from 12 residues. CDR1 and CDR2 from the germline V gene are MDHEN and SYDVKM. In DNA, the CDR3 is TGTGCCACTGACGGCGACTCCTACGAGCAGTACTTC. Protein sequence: CATDGDSYEQYF.

The chain uses TRBV5-4 and TRBJ2-1; 14 nucleotides match TRBD2. This CDR3 has 18 residues. Germline values: CDR1 SGHNT, CDR2 YYREEE (reference sequence). V lost 0 bases and J lost 4; bases outside the gene matches: 6. The CDR3 loop is CASSLAGLAGGVYNEQFF. CDR3 coding DNA: TGTGCCAGCAGCTTGGCCGGACTAGCGGGGGGCGTGTACAATGAGCAGTTCTTC.